Listed here are 7 T cell receptor beta chains from one sample, sequenced in a study of shared clonotypes between healthy human individuals. Assay used: immunoSEQ multiplex PCR; TCRdb lists only in-frame clones, some missing. The table has 190,000 or so clones, over 85% seen once. The sample was naive CD4+ T cells sorted from blood. The subset is: CD45RA+ positively selected. The receptors stem from a young woman in good health.

The chain is built from TRBV19 and TRBJ2-7; the match to TRBD1 covers 10 bases. Germline trimming cut 1 base from V and 2 bases from J; bases unmatched to any gene: 5. Germline V lookup: CDR1 LNHDA, CDR2 SQIVND (reference sequence). The CDR3 runs to 16 residues. For the CDR3, the DNA is TGTGCCAGTAGTATAGTCCCGGACAGGGGGACCTACGAGCAGTACTTC. Encoded protein: CASSIVPDRGTYEQYF.

This chain links TRBV18 with TRBJ2-7; D possibly matches TRBD1 or TRBD2 (5 bases each). V gave up 6 bases and J gave up 1 base, with 13 bases separating them. This CDR3 region has 14 residues. CDR1 and CDR2 (germline): KGHSH, LQKENI. The CDR3 region has the DNA TGTGCCAGCTCCCCGGGACGTGGTTCCTACGAGCAGTACTTC. Protein product: CASSPGRGSYEQYF.

The chain carries TRBV11-2 and TRBJ2-7, with no clear D. CDR1 SGHAT and CDR2 FQNNGV come from the germline V gene. CDR3 length: 14 amino acids. V lost 1 base, J lost 7 bases, and 14 bases lay in between. CDR3 bases: TGTGCCAGCAGCTTAGTTAGAGACCCCTGGGAGCAGTACTTC. This sequence encodes CASSLVRDPWEQYF.

This clone has only one observation. The chain combines TRBV18 with TRBJ2-3, with TRBD2 matching 13 bases. This CDR3 region has 14 residues. V shed 6 bases, J shed 3 bases, and the junction held 0 bases outside the gene matches. CDR1 KGHSH and CDR2 LQKENI come from the germline V gene. In nucleotides, the CDR3 is TGTGCCAGCTCGGGACTAGCGGGGACAGATACGCAGTATTTT. Amino acid sequence: CASSGLAGTDTQYF.

The V and J genes are TRBV27 and TRBJ2-7, with TRBD1 matching over 8 bases. The ends lost 5 bases at V and 0 bases at J; junction bases unmatched: 6. CDR3 size: 15 residues. Germline V gives CDR1 MNHEY, CDR2 SMNVEV (reference sequence). The CDR3 loop reads CASSEGQGSSYEQYF. CDR3 coding DNA: TGTGCCAGCAGTGAAGGACAGGGCAGCTCCTACGAGCAGTACTTC.

This rearrangement joins TRBV7-2 to TRBJ2-7; D gene unclear. Germline CDR1 and CDR2: SGHTA and FQGNSA. Trimming removed 2 bases at V and 1 base at J, with 9 bases between. This CDR3 is built from 14 residues. CDR3 in DNA: TGTGCCAGCAGCTTACTTGCCGCTTCCTACGAGCAGTACTTC. This sequence encodes CASSLLAASYEQYF.

The J gene is TRBJ2-5, the V gene TRBV11-3; tentatively, D is TRBD2 (5 bases). V was clipped by 5 bases and J by 5 bases, with 21 bases between them. Germline CDR1 SGHNT, CDR2 YENEEA. The CDR3 totals 16 residues. CDR3 protein: CASSPGLVGREETQYF. In DNA, the CDR3 is TGTGCCAGCAGCCCAGGTTTAGTGGGGAGAGAGGAGACCCAGTACTTC. The full variable domain, in which reference TRBV11-3 and TRBJ2-5 provide the parts outside the CDR3, is EAGVVQSPRYKIIEKKQPVAFWCNPISGHNTLYWYLQNLGQGPELLIRYENEEAVDDSQLPKDRFSAERLKGVDSTLKIQPAELGDSAVYLCASSPGLVGREETQYFGPGTRLLVL.